The 20 T cell receptor beta chains given below trace back to one sample, sequenced in a study of identical twins. TCRdb processed the 5' RACE reads anew with MiXCR; each CDR3 protein has one entry. The sample holds some 600,000 distinct CDR3 sequences, 7.1% seen once. These same records also appear under a second study, on yellow fever vaccine responses in identical twins.

The sequenced sample was PBMCs. The origin of the receptors is a woman younger than 30 in good health.

This clonotype was counted at least ten times. In nucleotides, the CDR3 is TGTGCCATCAGTGACACAATCGCTGAAGCTTTCTTT. Translating gives CAISDTIAEAFF. The V and J genes are TRBV10-3 and TRBJ1-1; D ambiguous. This CDR3 spans 12 amino acids. Trimming took off 3 bases at V and 6 bases at J, with 8 bases between the two ends. Germline CDR1 and CDR2: ENHRY and SYGVKD.

This clonotype was seen at least ten times. The chain combines TRBV28 with TRBJ2-3, with 10 bases matching TRBD1. The CDR3 consists of 16 residues. The germline CDR1 and CDR2 sequences are MDHEN and SYDVKM. V trimming: 2 bases; J trimming: 3 bases; junction bases outside the gene matches: 5. The CDR3 DNA reads as TGTGCCAGCAGTTTAGGACAGGGGGGACCTACAGATACGCAGTATTTT. Its translation is CASSLGQGGPTDTQYF.

The chain recombines TRBV2 with TRBJ2-7, with 7 bases that match TRBD1. The germline V gene has CDR1 SNHLY and CDR2 FYNNEI. This CDR3 has 15 amino acids. The V segment lost 8 bases and the J segment 0 bases; nucleotides outside the gene matches: 10. The CDR3 is CASAPDRALSYEQYF. CDR3 sequence (DNA): TGTGCCAGCGCCCCCGACAGGGCCCTCTCCTACGAGCAGTACTTC.

The chain carries TRBV5-1 and TRBJ2-2, with 7 bases that match TRBD1. Germline V gene data show CDR1 as SGHRS and CDR2 as YFSETQ. Germline trimming cut 6 bases from V and 1 base from J; bases unmatched to any gene: 9. The CDR3 is made up of 16 amino acids. The CDR3 region is CASKPEGAGNTGELFF. Here the CDR3 DNA reads TGCGCCAGCAAACCCGAGGGGGCCGGGAACACCGGGGAGCTGTTTTTT.

This clonotype was detected ten times or more. This chain uses TRBV4-1 with TRBJ2-3; 9 bases agree with TRBD1. CDR3 length: 18 amino acids. Per germline, CDR1 MGHRA and CDR2 YSYEKL. Losses at the gene ends were 1 base for V and 5 bases for J; bases not matched to a gene: 13. CDR3 residues: CASSQVFGGRQGEDTQYF. The CDR3 region has the DNA TGCGCCAGCAGCCAAGTTTTCGGCGGTAGACAGGGGGAAGATACGCAGTATTTT.

This clonotype was seen a few times. The V and J genes are TRBV6-1 and TRBJ2-7; TRBD1 might be the D (6 bases). With 8 bases removed from V and 0 bases from J, the gap between germline ends came to 14 bases. In germline, CDR1 is MNHNS, CDR2 SASEGT. The CDR3 sequence is 14 residues long. CDR3: CASHQQGGSYEQYF. CDR3 coding DNA: TGTGCCAGCCACCAACAAGGGGGCTCCTACGAGCAGTACTTC.

The J gene is TRBJ2-5, the V gene TRBV15; 11 bases are a match to TRBD1. From germline, CDR1 is LNHNV and CDR2 YYDKDF (reference sequence). V gave up 0 bases and J gave up 9 bases; unmatched junction bases: 6. This CDR3 comprises 15 residues. CDR3 amino acids: CATSRDMDRGHPQYF. CDR3 DNA sequence: TGTGCCACCAGCAGAGATATGGACAGGGGGCACCCCCAGTACTTC.

This clonotype was recorded many times. The rearrangement joins TRBV20-1 to TRBJ2-7; 12 bases match TRBD2. Per the germline V gene, CDR1 is DFQATT and CDR2 is SNEGSKA (reference sequence). V was pared by 5 bases and J by 4 bases, with 9 bases of the junction left unmatched. This CDR3 is 15 amino acids long. In DNA, the CDR3 is TGCAGTGCTGGCCGACGGACTAGCGGGACGTACGAGCAGTACTTC. Protein product: CSAGRRTSGTYEQYF.

This chain uses TRBV27 with TRBJ2-7; 9 bases fit TRBD1. The germline V gene has CDR1 MNHEY and CDR2 SMNVEV (reference sequence). V shed 3 bases and J 0 bases; nucleotides not matched to a gene: 3. The CDR3 totals 15 residues. CDR3 sequence reads: CASSFGTGNSYEQYF. CDR3 in DNA: TGTGCCAGCAGTTTCGGGACAGGGAACTCCTACGAGCAGTACTTC.

This clonotype showed up many times. The rearrangement links TRBV12-3 or TRBV12-4 to TRBJ1-2; weak D call: TRBD1 (6 bases). The V end was cut by 5 bases, the J end by 0 bases, with 16 bases between. The CDR3 length is 16 residues. The CDR3 region is CASSGRQAQANYGYTF. The DNA of the CDR3 is TGTGCCAGCAGTGGCCGACAGGCACAGGCTAACTATGGCTACACCTTC.

The table lists this clonotype with a few counts. Here the CDR3 reads CASSPPRQGGGGYTF. The CDR3 DNA reads as TGTGCCAGCAGCCCCCCCCGACAGGGAGGGGGTGGCTACACCTTC. This chain joins TRBV28 and TRBJ1-2, with TRBD1 matching over 7 bases. The CDR3 contains 15 residues. J was trimmed by 7 bases and V by 6 bases; bases with no gene match: 14. Per germline, CDR1 MDHEN and CDR2 SYDVKM.

The genes are TRBV19 and TRBJ2-5, with no clear D. With 3 bases removed from V and 5 bases from J, the gap between germline ends came to 4 bases. CDR1 and CDR2 from the germline V gene are LNHDA and SQIVND (reference sequence). This CDR3 region has 11 residues. This CDR3 is CASSIRETQYF. The CDR3 nucleotides are TGTGCCAGTAGTATCCGGGAGACCCAGTACTTC.

V usage is TRBV20-1 and J usage is TRBJ2-3; 11 bases line up with TRBD2. Germline V gene data show CDR1 as DFQATT and CDR2 as SNEGSKA (reference sequence). Unmatched junction bases numbered 11, after V lost 3 bases and J lost 6 bases. The CDR3 runs to 16 residues. CDR3 loop: CSASPRLAGLFDTQYF. The DNA for the CDR3 is TGCAGTGCTAGTCCCAGACTAGCGGGATTATTTGATACGCAGTATTTT.

Many counts were recorded for this clonotype. The chain carries TRBV5-6 and TRBJ1-1; no clear D gene. The V end lost 0 bases, the J end lost 10 bases, and 16 bases lay between the germline ends. The CDR3 runs to 14 residues. Germline V gene sequence: CDR1 SGHDT, CDR2 YYEEEE. CDR3 DNA sequence: TGTGCCAGCAGCTTGGTTAGTACAGACCTTGGAGCTTTCTTT. Its protein product is CASSLVSTDLGAFF.

This clonotype appeared a few times. The V and J genes are TRBV7-7 and TRBJ2-2; TRBD1 matches 8 bases. CDR3 size: 15 residues. With 2 bases clipped from V and 5 bases from J, the junction kept 4 bases outside the gene matches. Per germline, CDR1 SSHAT and CDR2 FNYEAQ (reference sequence). Written as DNA, the CDR3 is TGTGCCAGCAGCTTAACAGGGGGGCTGACCGGGGAGCTGTTTTTT. Encoded protein: CASSLTGGLTGELFF.

The J gene is TRBJ1-1, the V gene TRBV20-1; 9 bases align to TRBD1. Germline V gene data show CDR1 as DFQATT and CDR2 as SNEGSKA (reference sequence). Trimming at V came to 5 bases and at J to 4 bases, leaving 11 bases not matched to a gene. This CDR3 comprises 15 residues. CDR3 loop: CSAPPLGTGLTEAFF. The CDR3 coding sequence is TGCAGTGCTCCACCACTCGGGACAGGGCTCACTGAAGCTTTCTTT.

This clonotype was picked up many times. The CDR3 nucleotides read TGTGCCAGCAACACACAGGGGGCAATGAATTCACCCCTCCACTTT. This encodes CASNTQGAMNSPLHF. This chain connects TRBV12-3 or TRBV12-4 to TRBJ1-6; 9 bases map to TRBD1. This CDR3 spans 15 amino acids. With 7 bases clipped from V and 7 bases from J, the junction kept 8 bases outside the gene matches.

This clonotype was counted a few times. The V and J genes are TRBV20-1 and TRBJ1-4, with D hard to call. The V gene lost 0 bases and the J gene lost 7 bases, with 3 bases spanning the gap. The CDR3 spans 11 residues. Per germline, CDR1 DFQATT and CDR2 SNEGSKA (reference sequence). The CDR3 spells CSAREGEKLFF. CDR3 coding DNA: TGCAGTGCTAGAGAGGGTGAAAAACTGTTTTTT.

This clonotype was counted at least ten times. The V and J genes are TRBV20-1 and TRBJ2-1; 7 nucleotides align to TRBD2. Germline CDR1 DFQATT, CDR2 SNEGSKA (reference sequence). J was trimmed by 4 bases and V by 3 bases; bases with no gene match: 12. There are 16 residues in the CDR3. The CDR3 loop reads CSASRVGLGGYNEQFF. The CDR3 region has the DNA TGCAGTGCTAGCCGGGTAGGCCTCGGGGGGTACAATGAGCAGTTCTTC.

This clonotype has only a few counts. This chain connects TRBV7-2 to TRBJ1-2; no definite D call. Trimming left V 4 bases short and J 2 bases short, with 8 bases between. Germline V gene data show CDR1 as SGHTA and CDR2 as FQGNSA. This CDR3 has 13 residues. CDR3 loop: CASSSSINYGYTF. The CDR3 region has the DNA TGTGCCAGCAGCTCCAGCATAAACTATGGCTACACCTTC.